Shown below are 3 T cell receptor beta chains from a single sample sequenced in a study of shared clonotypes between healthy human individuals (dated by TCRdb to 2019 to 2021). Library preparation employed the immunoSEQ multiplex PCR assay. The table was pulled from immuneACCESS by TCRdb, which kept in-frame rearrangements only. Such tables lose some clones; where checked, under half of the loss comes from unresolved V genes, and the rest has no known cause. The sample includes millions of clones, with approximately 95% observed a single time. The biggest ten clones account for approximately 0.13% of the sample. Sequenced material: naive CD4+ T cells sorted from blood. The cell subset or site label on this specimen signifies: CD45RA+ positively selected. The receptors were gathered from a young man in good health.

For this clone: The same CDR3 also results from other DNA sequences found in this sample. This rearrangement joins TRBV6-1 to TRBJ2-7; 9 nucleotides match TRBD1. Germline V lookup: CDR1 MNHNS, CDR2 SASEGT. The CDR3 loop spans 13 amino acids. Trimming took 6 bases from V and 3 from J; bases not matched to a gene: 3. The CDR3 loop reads CASRGTGSYEQYF. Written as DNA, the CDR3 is TGTGCCAGCAGGGGGACAGGGAGCTACGAGCAGTACTTC.

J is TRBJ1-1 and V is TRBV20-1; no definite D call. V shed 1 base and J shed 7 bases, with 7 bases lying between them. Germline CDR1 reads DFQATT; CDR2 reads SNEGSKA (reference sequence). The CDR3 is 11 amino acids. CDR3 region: CSARARDEAFF. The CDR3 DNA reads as TGCAGTGCTAGAGCAAGGGATGAAGCTTTCTTT.

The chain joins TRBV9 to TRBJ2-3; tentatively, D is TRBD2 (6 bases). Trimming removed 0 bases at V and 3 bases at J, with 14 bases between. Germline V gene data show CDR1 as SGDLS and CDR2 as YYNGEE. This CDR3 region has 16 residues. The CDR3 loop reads CASSVARLATTDTQYF. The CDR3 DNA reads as TGTGCCAGCAGCGTAGCCCGCCTAGCGACAACAGATACGCAGTATTTT.